The 24 T cell receptor beta chains in this list originate from one sample, sequenced in a study of cytomegalovirus exposure and HLA in healthy donors. PCR employed 60 Vbeta and 13 Jbeta primers. Assay used: immunoSEQ multiplex PCR; TCRdb lists only in-frame clones, some missing. The repertoire consists of about 140,000 clones, with around 57% occurring once and the leading ten covering approximately 1.7%. Sequencing input: PBMCs. The receptors originated from a male donor in good health and CMV-seronegative.

V gene TRBV10-2 combines with J gene TRBJ2-4, with 7 bases lining up with TRBD1. The CDR3 is made up of 14 amino acids. Germline CDR1 reads WSHSY; CDR2 reads SAAADI. After removal of 3 bases from V and 1 base from J, the junction contained 0 bases not matched to a gene. Here the CDR3 DNA reads TGCGCCAGCAGTGAACAGGGGGCCAAAAACATTCAGTACTTC. It encodes CASSEQGAKNIQYF.

This chain connects TRBV6-5 to TRBJ2-1; 8 bases match TRBD1. This CDR3 has 14 residues. Germline V gene data show CDR1 as MNHEY and CDR2 as SVGAGI. V lost 4 bases, J lost 8 bases, and 7 bases stayed unmatched. Here the CDR3 reads CASSSSRGRDEQFF. The CDR3 DNA sequence: TGTGCCAGCAGTTCCTCCAGGGGGCGAGATGAGCAGTTCTTC.

This chain links TRBV28 with TRBJ2-1; 10 bases align to TRBD1. From germline, CDR1 is MDHEN and CDR2 SYDVKM. CDR3 size: 15 residues. Trimming removed 6 bases from V and 4 bases from J; junction bases left unmatched: 6. The CDR3 reads CASRGTGVKYNEQFF. The CDR3 DNA sequence: TGTGCCAGCAGGGGGACAGGGGTGAAGTACAATGAGCAGTTCTTC.

The gene calls are TRBV12-5 and TRBJ2-7; TRBD1 is a possible D gene (6 bases). The ends were cut back, 9 bases at V and 6 bases at J, with 15 bases in the middle. The CDR3 length is 12 residues. CDR1 is LGHNT, CDR2 FRNRAP, per germline. The CDR3 protein is CASFTGFSEQYF. The CDR3 bases are TGTGCTAGCTTCACAGGGTTCTCCGAGCAGTACTTC.

CDR3: CASSAAGGNNQPQHF. The DNA of the CDR3 is TGTGCCAGCAGTGCCGCCGGAGGGAACAATCAGCCCCAGCATTTT. This rearrangement joins TRBV6-5 to TRBJ1-5; D unclear. V dropped 5 bases and J dropped 3 bases, with 14 bases sitting between them. The CDR3 is made up of 15 amino acids. Germline V gives CDR1 MNHEY, CDR2 SVGAGI.

The CDR3 region is CASSSITGGSGANVLTF. The CDR3 DNA reads TGTGCCAGCAGCTCCATCACGGGGGGCTCTGGGGCCAACGTCCTGACTTTC. The rearrangement uses TRBV11-2 and TRBJ2-6; 7 bases match TRBD2. Germline V gene sequence: CDR1 SGHAT, CDR2 FQNNGV. The CDR3 spans 17 residues. Trimming at V came to 4 bases and at J to 0 bases, leaving 6 bases not matched to a gene. Full variable domain (missing parts from reference TRBV11-2 and TRBJ2-6): EAGVAQSPRYKIIEKRQSVAFWCNPISGHATLYWYQQILGQGPKLLIQFQNNGVVDDSQLPKDRFSAERLKGVDSTLKIQPAKLEDSAVYLCASSSITGGSGANVLTFGAGSRLTVL.

This chain links TRBV7-2 with TRBJ1-1, with D uncertain. Trimming shortened V by 3 bases and J by 1 base, and 9 bases separated the two germline ends. This CDR3 contains 14 residues. CDR1 and CDR2 (germline): SGHTA, FQGNSA. In DNA form, the CDR3 reads TGTGCCAGCAGCTTCGGGGTCCCGAACACTGAAGCTTTCTTT. Residues: CASSFGVPNTEAFF.

The chain uses TRBV4-1 and TRBJ1-1; the match to TRBD1 covers 7 bases. Losses at the gene ends were 4 bases for V and 2 bases for J; bases not matched to a gene: 10. This CDR3 spans 16 amino acids. Germline CDR1 is MGHRA and CDR2 is YSYEKL. This chain's CDR3 is CASSLTAGGYNTEAFF. The DNA of the CDR3 is TGCGCCAGCAGCCTGACCGCAGGGGGGTATAACACTGAAGCTTTCTTT.

The V gene is TRBV30, the J gene TRBJ1-5; 8 nucleotides agree with TRBD1. This CDR3 region has 13 residues. V lost 5 bases and J lost 4; bases outside the gene matches: 4. CDR1 is GTSNPN, CDR2 SVGIG, per germline (reference sequence). CDR3 nucleotide sequence: TGTGCCTGGGACACAGGGGGAAATCAGCCCCAGCATTTT. This gives the protein CAWDTGGNQPQHF.

The chain uses TRBV7-9 and TRBJ1-6, with D perhaps matching TRBD1 (5 bases). This CDR3 comprises 15 residues. Looked up from germline, CDR1 is SEHNR and CDR2 is FQNEAQ (reference sequence). V was trimmed by 5 bases and J by 10 bases, leaving 18 bases between them. The CDR3 DNA sequence: TGTGCCAGCAGCCGAGGGGACGGCGGGATATCACCCCTCCACTTT. Amino acids: CASSRGDGGISPLHF.

This clone has only a few counts. The V call is TRBV5-1, the J call TRBJ2-1; D might be TRBD1 (5 bases). The CDR3 contains 16 residues. CDR1 is SGHRS, CDR2 YFSETQ, per germline. Trimming took 2 bases from V and 0 from J, leaving 12 bases between them. CDR3 amino acids: CASSFWGLDSYNEQFF. The DNA of the CDR3 is TGCGCCAGCAGCTTCTGGGGCCTTGACTCCTACAATGAGCAGTTCTTC.

This clone was counted between two and nine times. The chain's CDR3 is CASSLFRNVEEGEQFF. Written as DNA, the CDR3 is TGTGCCAGCAGTTTATTCCGGAACGTCGAGGAAGGTGAGCAGTTCTTC. The chain combines TRBV28 with TRBJ2-1; D is uncertain. The CDR3 is 16 residues long. Trimming cost V 1 base and J 9 bases, with 19 bases left between them. Germline V lookup: CDR1 MDHEN, CDR2 SYDVKM.

This clone was detected only once. The rearrangement uses TRBV10-3 and TRBJ2-3; perhaps TRBD2 as D (6 bases). This CDR3 has 15 amino acids. Germline lookup yields CDR1 ENHRY and CDR2 SYGVKD. Trimming stripped 8 bases from V and 1 base from J, with 16 bases between. The CDR3 DNA follows: TGTGCCATCCCCGAGGGGAGGTTAGGCACAGATACGCAGTATTTT. Protein: CAIPEGRLGTDTQYF.

This chain uses TRBV7-9 with TRBJ1-2, with 7 positions matching TRBD1. This CDR3 spans 13 amino acids. J gave up 4 bases and V 5 bases, and 4 bases lay outside the gene matches. The germline gives CDR1 SEHNR, CDR2 FQNEAQ (reference sequence). The CDR3 loop reads CASSQGGLYGYTF. CDR3 bases: TGTGCCAGCAGCCAGGGGGGACTCTATGGCTACACCTTC.

The chain joins TRBV7-9 to TRBJ1-5; 9 bases line up with TRBD1. Trimming removed 3 bases from V and 6 bases from J; junction bases left unmatched: 0. Germline CDR1 is SEHNR and CDR2 is FQNEAQ (reference sequence). The CDR3 totals 13 residues. CDR3 nucleotide sequence: TGTGCCAGCAGCTTGACAGGGGGTCAGCCCCAGCATTTT. Translation gives CASSLTGGQPQHF. Combining the CDR3 with reference TRBV7-9 and TRBJ1-5 gives the whole variable domain DTGVSQNPRHKITKRGQNVTFRCDPISEHNRLYWYRQTLGQGPEFLTYFQNEAQLEKSRLLSDRFSAERPKGSFSTLEIQRTEQGDSAMYLCASSLTGGQPQHFGDGTRLSIL.

This clone was observed a single time. J is TRBJ2-2 and V is TRBV5-4; perhaps TRBD1 as D (6 bases). The CDR3 is 17 residues long. The germline gives CDR1 SGHNT, CDR2 YYREEE (reference sequence). V lost 2 bases to trimming and J lost 1 base, with 15 bases between them. The CDR3 here is CASSFHPWGQNTGELFF. The CDR3 DNA reads TGTGCCAGCAGCTTCCACCCCTGGGGGCAGAACACCGGGGAGCTGTTTTTT.

The chain joins TRBV5-8 to TRBJ2-3; 9 bases agree with TRBD2. CDR1 and CDR2 from the germline V gene are SGHTS and YDEGEE. This CDR3 contains 16 residues. Trimming removed 4 bases from V and 4 bases from J; junction bases left unmatched: 10. The CDR3 region is CASSRAGTSFSDTQYF. CDR3 sequence (DNA): TGTGCCAGCAGCAGGGCCGGGACTAGCTTCTCAGATACGCAGTATTTT.

The rearrangement uses TRBV5-8 and TRBJ1-6; TRBD1 is a possible D gene (6 bases). V was cut by 10 bases and J by 5 bases, with 16 bases left in between. The CDR3 length is 14 residues. Germline CDR1 reads SGHTS; CDR2 reads YDEGEE. The CDR3 region has the DNA TGTGCCTCCCGAGGGACACACAATAATTCACCCCTCCACTTT. Translated, it gives CASRGTHNNSPLHF. Full variable domain (remainder filled in from reference TRBV5-8 and TRBJ1-6): EAGVTQSPTHLIKTRGQQATLRCSPISGHTSVYWYQQALGLGLQFLLWYDEGEERNRGNFPPRFSGRQFPNYSSELNVNALELEDSALYLCASRGTHNNSPLHFGNGTRLTVT.

The J gene is TRBJ2-5, the V gene TRBV7-6; 11 positions match TRBD2. The DNA matches TRBJ2-7 better at its end, which makes the J call doubtful. The CDR3 loop spans 15 amino acids. CDR1 is SGHVS and CDR2 is FNYEAQ in the germline V gene. CDR3: CASSPNSGGVGEQYF. The CDR3 DNA reads as TGTGCCAGCAGCCCAAATAGCGGGGGGGTGGGCGAGCAGTACTTC.

This clone showed up just a few times. The gene calls are TRBV12-5 and TRBJ2-3; the match to TRBD2 covers 10 bases. This CDR3 contains 16 residues. Germline V gene sequence: CDR1 LGHNT, CDR2 FRNRAP. The V segment lost 4 bases and the J segment 2 bases; nucleotides outside the gene matches: 6. The CDR3 protein is CASGSGTSAYTDTQYF. CDR3 DNA sequence: TGTGCTAGTGGTTCAGGGACTAGCGCCTACACAGATACGCAGTATTTT.

This clone is a singleton in its sample. This chain links TRBV19 with TRBJ2-7, with 11 bases that match TRBD1. This CDR3 has 15 residues. J was trimmed by 4 bases and V by 4 bases; bases with no gene match: 6. Germline V gene lookup returns CDR1 LNHDA and CDR2 SQIVND (reference sequence). CDR3 nucleotides: TGTGCCAGTAGTAACTCGGACAGGGGGCGGTACGAGCAGTACTTC. Protein product: CASSNSDRGRYEQYF.

The V gene is TRBV4-1, the J gene TRBJ1-1, with D uncertain. In germline, CDR1 is MGHRA, CDR2 YSYEKL. The ends were cut back, 1 base at V and 1 base at J, with 4 bases in the middle. The CDR3 extends over 13 amino acids. CDR3 in amino acids: CASSQVQNTEAFF. CDR3 DNA: TGCGCCAGCAGCCAAGTTCAGAACACTGAAGCTTTCTTT.

The chain couples TRBV19 to TRBJ2-7, with D possibly matching TRBD2 (6 bases). The V gene lost 3 bases and the J gene lost 2 bases, with 11 bases spanning the gap. Germline V gene data show CDR1 as LNHDA and CDR2 as SQIVND (reference sequence). The CDR3 has 14 amino acids. The CDR3 loop is CASSIFGGPYEQYF. CDR3 coding DNA: TGTGCCAGTAGTATTTTCGGGGGACCCTACGAGCAGTACTTC.

The chain has TRBV6-1 and TRBJ1-5; no definite D call. The CDR3 loop spans 16 amino acids. CDR1 is MNHNS, CDR2 SASEGT, per germline. V lost 3 bases to trimming and J lost 3 bases, with 15 bases between them. The CDR3 here is CASSDSGIGNNQPQHF. In DNA, the CDR3 is TGTGCCAGCAGTGACAGCGGAATAGGGAACAATCAGCCCCAGCATTTT.